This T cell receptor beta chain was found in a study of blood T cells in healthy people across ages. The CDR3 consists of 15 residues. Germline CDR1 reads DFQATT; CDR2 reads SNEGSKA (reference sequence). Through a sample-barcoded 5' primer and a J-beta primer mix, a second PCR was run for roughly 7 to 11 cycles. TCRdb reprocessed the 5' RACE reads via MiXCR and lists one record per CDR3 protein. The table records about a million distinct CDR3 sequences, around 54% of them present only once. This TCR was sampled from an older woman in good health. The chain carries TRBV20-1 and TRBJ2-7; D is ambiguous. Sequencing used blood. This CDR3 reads CSSSPGTSGSYEQYF. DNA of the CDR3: TGCAGCTCCTCCCCGGGCACCTCGGGCTCCTACGAGCAGTACTTC.